The T cell receptor (beta chain) described here comes from a study of glioma-infiltrating T cells after dendritic cell vaccination. Study-wide points: Estimated pretreatment TIL content predicted outcome after dendritic cell vaccination.

This clone was detected a few times. Its antigen is not identified. The trim removed 6 bases at V and 6 bases at J, leaving 14 bases unmatched. The CDR3 loop spans 15 amino acids. The germline V gene encodes CDR1 MNHEY and CDR2 SMNVEV (reference sequence). Sequencing used immunoSEQ multiplex PCR; TCRdb keeps in-frame clones, though not all of them. The data contain under 40,000 clones, 90% to 95% of them singletons. This TCR was recovered from a human donor with glioblastoma. Source: blood, taken before dendritic cell vaccination. The chain recombines TRBV27 with TRBJ2-7, with TRBD1 identical over 7 bases. CDR3 bases: TGTGCCAGCAGCCTAACAGACAGGGAAGCTAGCGAGCAGTACTTC. Residues: CASSLTDREASEQYF.